These 16 T cell receptor beta chains originate from one sample sequenced in a study of beta chain features in type 1 diabetes (dated by TCRdb to about 2018). Their antigens are not known. Summary of the overall study and its limitations: Type 1 diabetes patients showed a moderate but significant shortening of TCRB CDR3 length in all four CD4+ subsets.

Receptor libraries were prepared by the immunoSEQ multiplex PCR assay. The High Capacity cDNA Reverse Transcription Kit was used to reverse transcribe all of the isolated RNA, meaning that expressed TCRB transcripts were what got sequenced. TCRdb obtained this table from immuneACCESS and retained in-frame rearrangements with V and J assigned. These tables miss some clones; where compared with another copy, unresolved V genes account for less than half of the shortfall, and the remainder is unexplained. The sample records more than 250,000 clones, about 15% of which are singletons. Less than 0.02% of the sample rests with the top ten. Sample: naive CD4+ T cells from blood. Interpreted using the paper, the cell subset or site label stands for: true naive CD4+ T cells. The receptor set was obtained from a man younger than 30 with type 1 diabetes.

The chain employs TRBV11-2 and TRBJ1-1; D uncertain. This CDR3 comprises 17 residues. V dropped 5 bases and J dropped 2 bases, with 21 bases sitting between them. Germline V gene sequence: CDR1 SGHAT, CDR2 FQNNGV. The CDR3 coding sequence is TGTGCCAGCAGCCCGAACCTAATGACATCCCTTAACACTGAAGCTTTCTTT. Its translation is CASSPNLMTSLNTEAFF.

This clone was seen only a few times. The chain recombines TRBV18 with TRBJ2-7; 9 nucleotides line up with TRBD1. The CDR3 is made up of 15 amino acids. CDR1 is KGHSH and CDR2 is LQKENI in the germline V gene. V trimming: 2 bases; J trimming: 3 bases; junction bases outside the gene matches: 5. CDR3 sequence (DNA): TGTGCCAGCTCACCAAACCCGGGACAGGGCTACGAGCAGTACTTC. As protein: CASSPNPGQGYEQYF.

V is TRBV4-3 and J is TRBJ1-5, with 8 bases fitting TRBD1. Germline-derived CDR1 and CDR2 are LGHNA and YSLEER. The CDR3 length is 15 residues. The J segment lost 4 bases and the V segment lost 4 bases, leaving 6 bases of the junction unmatched. CDR3 sequence: CASSLRQGSNQPQHF. The CDR3 nucleotides are TGCGCCAGCAGCCTGAGACAGGGGTCGAATCAGCCCCAGCATTTT.

CDR3 loop: CASSETTGPSNYGYTF. Here the CDR3 DNA reads TGTGCCAGCAGCGAGACGACAGGACCCAGTAACTATGGCTACACCTTC. The rearrangement links TRBV9 to TRBJ1-2, with D perhaps matching TRBD1 (6 bases). The germline V gene has CDR1 SGDLS and CDR2 YYNGEE. V dropped 3 bases and J dropped 1 base, with 16 bases sitting between them. The CDR3 runs 16 residues.

This sequence joins TRBV30 and TRBJ2-5; 7 bases are a match to TRBD2. Germline loops: CDR1 GTSNPN, CDR2 SVGIG (reference sequence). V lost 5 bases, J lost 5 bases, and 8 bases stayed unmatched. The CDR3 is made up of 13 amino acids. The chain's CDR3 is CAWGSGLRETQYF. The CDR3, as DNA: TGTGCCTGGGGCTCGGGACTAAGGGAGACCCAGTACTTC.

V and J are TRBV7-9 and TRBJ2-5; no reliable D call. This CDR3 contains 16 residues. V lost 5 bases, J lost 0 bases, and 16 bases lay in between. CDR1 and CDR2 from the germline V gene are SEHNR and FQNEAQ (reference sequence). The CDR3 DNA sequence: TGTGCCAGCAGCCCCCTGCGGTCCCTCTACCAAGAGACCCAGTACTTC. Translation: CASSPLRSLYQETQYF.

The sample holds a few counts of this clone. This chain uses TRBV11-2 with TRBJ1-1; perhaps TRBD1 as D (5 bases). Germline V gene data show CDR1 as SGHAT and CDR2 as FQNNGV. Trimming cost V 2 bases and J 5 bases, with 9 bases left between them. The CDR3 has 13 residues. CDR3 sequence (DNA): TGTGCCAGCAGCTTAATAAGGGGTACTGAAGCTTTCTTT. Translation gives CASSLIRGTEAFF.

J is TRBJ1-2 and V is TRBV28, with D possibly TRBD1 on 6 matching bases. Trimming pared 11 bases from V and 7 bases from J, leaving 20 bases between. The CDR3 is made up of 13 amino acids. Germline values: CDR1 MDHEN, CDR2 SYDVKM. The CDR3 DNA reads TGTGCCGTCGGAACCGGGACATTAACTGGCTACACCTTC. As protein: CAVGTGTLTGYTF.

This clone was counted ten times or more. The V call is TRBV4-3, the J call TRBJ1-6, with D tentatively TRBD1 (5 bases). This CDR3 has 13 amino acids. V lost 3 bases to trimming and J lost 13 bases, with 13 bases between them. CDR1 and CDR2 from the germline V gene are LGHNA and YSLEER. The DNA for the CDR3 is TGCGCCAGCAGCCAGGGCCACAGGTTCCCCCTCCACTTT. This encodes CASSQGHRFPLHF.

This clone was picked up a small number of times. V usage is TRBV7-9 and J usage is TRBJ1-5; tentative D call: TRBD1 (5 bases). Germline V gene data show CDR1 as SEHNR and CDR2 as FQNEAQ (reference sequence). The CDR3 sequence is 15 residues long. With 5 bases removed from V and 4 bases from J, the gap between germline ends came to 15 bases. The CDR3 DNA reads TGTGCCAGCAGCCCGTACGATGGGGCGAATCAGCCCCAGCATTTT. Its translation: CASSPYDGANQPQHF.

The chain carries TRBV20-1 and TRBJ2-1; a possible D gene is TRBD2 (6 bases). From germline, CDR1 is DFQATT and CDR2 SNEGSKA (reference sequence). CDR3 length equals 11 residues. V lost 8 bases to trimming and J lost 5 bases, with 10 bases between them. CDR3 nucleotides: TGCAGTACCTTAGCGGACAATGAGCAGTTCTTC. Its translation: CSTLADNEQFF.

In this sample, this clone turned up a few times. The chain is built from TRBV28 and TRBJ2-5, with D possibly being TRBD2 (5 bases). The CDR3 length is 14 residues. Trimming took off 5 bases at V and 3 bases at J, with 13 bases between the two ends. Germline V gives CDR1 MDHEN, CDR2 SYDVKM. The CDR3 here is CASSEGPREETQYF. CDR3 nucleotide sequence: TGTGCCAGCAGTGAGGGCCCTAGGGAAGAGACCCAGTACTTC.

This clone turned up a few times. The V gene is TRBV5-1, the J gene TRBJ1-1; TRBD1 might be the D (6 bases). V shed 0 bases and J shed 2 bases, with 14 bases lying between them. Germline V gene sequence: CDR1 SGHRS, CDR2 YFSETQ. CDR3 size: 16 residues. The chain's CDR3 is CASSLVRGRVNTEAFF. CDR3 DNA: TGCGCCAGCAGCTTGGTCAGGGGACGGGTAAACACTGAAGCTTTCTTT. The whole variable domain, remainder taken from reference TRBV5-1 and TRBJ1-1, is KAGVTQTPRYLIKTRGQQVTLSCSPISGHRSVSWYQQTPGQGLQFLFEYFSETQRNKGNFPGRFSGRQFSNSRSEMNVSTLELGDSALYLCASSLVRGRVNTEAFFGQGTRLTVV.

CDR3 residues: CASSTSGKVNTEAFF. The CDR3 nucleotides are TGTGCCAGCAGTACAAGCGGAAAGGTGAACACTGAAGCTTTCTTT. The chain links TRBV2 to TRBJ1-1; D is ambiguous. The V end was cut by 5 bases, the J end by 0 bases, with 13 bases between. The CDR3 spans 15 residues. Germline V gene lookup returns CDR1 SNHLY and CDR2 FYNNEI.

The V gene is TRBV9, the J gene TRBJ2-1, with 11 bases matching TRBD2. Germline assignment: CDR1 SGDLS and CDR2 YYNGEE. This CDR3 region has 12 residues. Trimming removed 3 bases from V and 14 bases from J; junction bases left unmatched: 4. DNA of the CDR3: TGTGCCAGCAGCGAACTAGCGGGGGCTAAGTTCTTC. This sequence encodes CASSELAGAKFF. Together with reference TRBV9 and TRBJ2-1, the CDR3 gives the full variable domain: DSGVTQTPKHLITATGQRVTLRCSPRSGDLSVYWYQQSLDQGLQFLIQYYNGEERAKGNILERFSAQQFPDLHSELNLSSLELGDSALYFCASSELAGAKFFGPGTRLTVL.

This clone occurred a few times. J is TRBJ2-5 and V is TRBV30; 10 bases agree with TRBD2. Trimming removed 1 base from V and 2 bases from J; junction bases left unmatched: 4. The CDR3 has 15 amino acids. Germline CDR1 GTSNPN, CDR2 SVGIG (reference sequence). As DNA, the CDR3 is TGTGCCTGGAGTGCAGGACTAGCGGTACAAGAGACCCAGTACTTC. Its translation is CAWSAGLAVQETQYF. Full variable domain (rest looked up from reference TRBV30 and TRBJ2-5): SQTIHQWPATLVQPVGSPLSLECTVEGTSNPNLYWYRQAAGRGLQLLFYSVGIGQISSEVPQNLSASRPQDRQFILSSKKLLLSDSGFYLCAWSAGLAVQETQYFGPGTRLLVL.